This T cell receptor (beta chain) was sequenced in a study of regulatory T cells in long-lasting Graves disease. Points from the study as a whole: The TCR repertoire of persistent Graves' patients was less diverse than that of newly diagnosed ones.

The CDR3 covers 15 residues. Looked up from germline, CDR1 is SEHNR and CDR2 is FQNEAQ (reference sequence). V lost 4 bases, J lost 10 bases, and 22 bases lay in between. Investigators prepared the TCR beta libraries by applying iRepertoire HTBI primers and Arm-PCR of CDR3 regions. TCRdb reprocessed the multiplex PCR reads via MiXCR and lists one record per CDR3 protein. This sample has 350,000 to 450,000 distinct CDR3 sequences; approximately 10% occur once, and the top ten carry 18%. Time point specified: newly diagnosed GD, antithyroid drugs for less than 3 months. Generation of the TCR library employed RNA extracted from PBMCs. Peripheral blood, nine milliliters of it, was drawn into EDTA tubes. This clonotype was picked up many times. The antigen is unknown. These data were also filed under a second study, of T cells in Graves' hyperthyroidism and ophthalmopathy. Per that paper: No ophthalmopathy progression within 18 months constituted stable Graves' hyperthyroidism.

The source was peripheral blood mononuclear cells (PBMCs), collected at new diagnosis, from a patient treated with antithyroid drugs. This chain connects TRBV7-9 to TRBJ1-1, with a tentative D call TRBD1 (6 bases). This sequence was found in a woman aged 18-35 years with Graves disease. The CDR3 sequence is CASSSHRAGEGGAFF. Written as DNA, the CDR3 is TGTGCCAGCAGCTCCCATAGGGCAGGGGAAGGCGGAGCTTTCTTT.